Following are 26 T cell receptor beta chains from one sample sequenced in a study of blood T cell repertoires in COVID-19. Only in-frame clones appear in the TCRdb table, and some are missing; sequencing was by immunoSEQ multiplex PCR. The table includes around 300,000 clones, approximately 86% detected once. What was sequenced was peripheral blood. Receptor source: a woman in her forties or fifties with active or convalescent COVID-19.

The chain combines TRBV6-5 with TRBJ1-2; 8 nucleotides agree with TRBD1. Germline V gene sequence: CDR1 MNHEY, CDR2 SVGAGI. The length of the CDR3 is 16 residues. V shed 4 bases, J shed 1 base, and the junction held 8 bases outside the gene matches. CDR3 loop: CASSWTGIGLNYGYTF. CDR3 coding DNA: TGTGCCAGCAGTTGGACAGGGATAGGCCTTAACTATGGCTACACCTTC.

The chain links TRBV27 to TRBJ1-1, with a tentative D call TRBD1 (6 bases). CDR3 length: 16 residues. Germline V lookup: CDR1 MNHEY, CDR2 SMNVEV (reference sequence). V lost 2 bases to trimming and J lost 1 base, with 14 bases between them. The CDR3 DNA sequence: TGTGCCAGCAGTTTAATCTCGGGCAGGGGGAACACTGAAGCTTTCTTT. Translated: CASSLISGRGNTEAFF.

Written as DNA, the CDR3 is TGTGCCAGCAGCTTAGGGCCCGACGAGCAGTACTTC. This translates into CASSLGPDEQYF. V usage is TRBV11-2 and J usage is TRBJ2-7, with unresolved D. This CDR3 spans 12 amino acids. The germline V and J ends were trimmed by 1 base and 5 bases, with 6 bases remaining between them. Germline V CDR1 and CDR2: SGHAT, FQNNGV.

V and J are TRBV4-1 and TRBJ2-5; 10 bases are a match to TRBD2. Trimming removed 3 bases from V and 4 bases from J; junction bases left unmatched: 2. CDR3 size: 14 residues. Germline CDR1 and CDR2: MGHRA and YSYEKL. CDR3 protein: CASSQRLAGETQYF. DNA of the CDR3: TGCGCCAGCAGCCAGCGACTAGCGGGAGAGACCCAGTACTTC.

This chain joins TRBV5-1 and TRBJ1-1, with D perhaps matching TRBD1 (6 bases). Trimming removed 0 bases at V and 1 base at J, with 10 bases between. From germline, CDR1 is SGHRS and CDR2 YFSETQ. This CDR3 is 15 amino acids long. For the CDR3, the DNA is TGCGCCAGCAGCTTGGGGCAGGGGAGGAACACTGAAGCTTTCTTT. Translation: CASSLGQGRNTEAFF.

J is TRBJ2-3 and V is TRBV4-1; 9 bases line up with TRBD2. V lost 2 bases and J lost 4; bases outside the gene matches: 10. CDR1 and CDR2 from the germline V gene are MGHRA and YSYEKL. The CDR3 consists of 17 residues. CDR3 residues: CASSQTLSGREADTQYF. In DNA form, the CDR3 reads TGCGCCAGCAGCCAAACCCTTAGCGGGAGAGAGGCAGATACGCAGTATTTT.

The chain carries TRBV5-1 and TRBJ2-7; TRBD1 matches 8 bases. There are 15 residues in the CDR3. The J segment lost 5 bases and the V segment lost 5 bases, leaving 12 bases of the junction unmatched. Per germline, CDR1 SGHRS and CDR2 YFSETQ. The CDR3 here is CASRSGTSGGHEQYF. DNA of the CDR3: TGCGCCAGCAGATCTGGGACATCAGGGGGCCACGAGCAGTACTTC.

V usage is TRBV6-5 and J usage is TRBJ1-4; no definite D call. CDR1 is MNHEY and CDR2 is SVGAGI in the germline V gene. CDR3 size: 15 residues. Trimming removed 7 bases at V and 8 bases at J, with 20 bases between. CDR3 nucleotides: TGTGCCAGCACCAACGATCCAAGGAGTAGGGAAAAACTGTTTTTT. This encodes CASTNDPRSREKLFF.

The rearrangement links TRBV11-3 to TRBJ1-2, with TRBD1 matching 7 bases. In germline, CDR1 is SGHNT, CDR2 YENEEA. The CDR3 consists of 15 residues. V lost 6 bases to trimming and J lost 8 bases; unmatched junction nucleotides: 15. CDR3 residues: CASSLTGSITSGYTF. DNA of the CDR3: TGTGCCAGCAGTTTGACAGGGTCTATTACAAGCGGCTACACCTTC.

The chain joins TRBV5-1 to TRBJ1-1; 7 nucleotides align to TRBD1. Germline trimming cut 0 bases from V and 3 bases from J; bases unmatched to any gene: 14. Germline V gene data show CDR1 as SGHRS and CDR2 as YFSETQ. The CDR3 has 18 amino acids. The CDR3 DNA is TGCGCCAGCAGCTTGGGAGTCGGAAGGAGACAGGGACACACTGAAGCTTTCTTT. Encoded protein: CASSLGVGRRQGHTEAFF.

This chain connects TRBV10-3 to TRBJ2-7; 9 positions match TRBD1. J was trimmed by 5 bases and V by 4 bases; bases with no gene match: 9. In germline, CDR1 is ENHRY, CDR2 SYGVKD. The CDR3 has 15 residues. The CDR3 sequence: CAISGRQGGIHEQYF. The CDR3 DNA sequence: TGTGCCATCAGTGGGAGACAGGGGGGGATCCACGAGCAGTACTTC.

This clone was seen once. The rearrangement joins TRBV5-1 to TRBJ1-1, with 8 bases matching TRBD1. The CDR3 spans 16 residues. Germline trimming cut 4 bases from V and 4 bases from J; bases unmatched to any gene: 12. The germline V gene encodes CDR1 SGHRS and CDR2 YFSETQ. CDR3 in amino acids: CASSTGPTGVGTEAFF. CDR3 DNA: TGCGCCAGCAGCACCGGCCCGACAGGGGTTGGCACTGAAGCTTTCTTT.

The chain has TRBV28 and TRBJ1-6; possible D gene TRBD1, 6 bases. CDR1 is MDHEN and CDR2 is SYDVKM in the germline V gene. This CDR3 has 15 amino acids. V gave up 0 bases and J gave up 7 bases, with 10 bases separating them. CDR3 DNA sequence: TGTGCCAGCAGTTTATGGGGACAATCAAATTCACCCCTCCACTTT. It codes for CASSLWGQSNSPLHF.

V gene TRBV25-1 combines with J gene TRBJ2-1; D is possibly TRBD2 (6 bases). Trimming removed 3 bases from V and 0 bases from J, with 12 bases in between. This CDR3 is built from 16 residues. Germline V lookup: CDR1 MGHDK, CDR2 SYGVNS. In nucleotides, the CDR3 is TGTGCCAGCAGTGACCAAGCGGGCCTCTCCTACAATGAGCAGTTCTTC. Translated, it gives CASSDQAGLSYNEQFF.

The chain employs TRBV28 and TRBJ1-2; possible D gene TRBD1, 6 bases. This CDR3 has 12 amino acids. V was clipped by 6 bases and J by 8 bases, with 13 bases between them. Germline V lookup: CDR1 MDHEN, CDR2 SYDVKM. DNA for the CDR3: TGTGCCAGCAGGGGGGCCGCCGGCGGCTACACCTTC. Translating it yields CASRGAAGGYTF.

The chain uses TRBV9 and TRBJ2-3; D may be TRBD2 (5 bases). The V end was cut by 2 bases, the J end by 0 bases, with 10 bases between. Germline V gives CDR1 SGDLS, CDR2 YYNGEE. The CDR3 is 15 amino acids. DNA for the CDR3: TGTGCCAGCAGCGTCGGAGCGGTCAGCACAGATACGCAGTATTTT. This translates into CASSVGAVSTDTQYF.

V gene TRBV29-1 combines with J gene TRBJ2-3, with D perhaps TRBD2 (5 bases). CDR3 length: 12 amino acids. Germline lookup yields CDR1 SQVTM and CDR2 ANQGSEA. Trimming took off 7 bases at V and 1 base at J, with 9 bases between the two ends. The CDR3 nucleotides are TGCAGCGCCGGACTTGGCACAGATACGCAGTATTTT. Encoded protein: CSAGLGTDTQYF.

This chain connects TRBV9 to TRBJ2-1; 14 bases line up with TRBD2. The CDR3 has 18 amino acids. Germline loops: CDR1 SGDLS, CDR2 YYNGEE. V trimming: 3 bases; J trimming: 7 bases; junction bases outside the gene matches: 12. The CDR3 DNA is TGTGCCAGCAGCGCGCGACCCACGGGACTAGCGGGAGTAAATGAGCAGTTCTTC. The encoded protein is CASSARPTGLAGVNEQFF.

CDR3 nucleotides: TGTGCCAGCAGCCAACCGGGACAAGATCAGCCCCAGCATTTT. It translates to CASSQPGQDQPQHF. The gene calls are TRBV4-2 and TRBJ1-5; TRBD1 might be the D (6 bases). The CDR3 contains 14 residues. CDR1 is LGHNA and CDR2 is YNFKEQ in the germline V gene. Trimming stripped 2 bases from V and 5 bases from J, with 10 bases between.

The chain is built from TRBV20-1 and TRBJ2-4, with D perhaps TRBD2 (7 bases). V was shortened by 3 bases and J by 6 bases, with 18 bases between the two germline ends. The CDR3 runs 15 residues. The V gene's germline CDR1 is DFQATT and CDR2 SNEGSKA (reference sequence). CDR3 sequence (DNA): TGCAGTGCTAGTGATGCCGGGGGGCCGGGAAACATTCAGTACTTC. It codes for CSASDAGGPGNIQYF.

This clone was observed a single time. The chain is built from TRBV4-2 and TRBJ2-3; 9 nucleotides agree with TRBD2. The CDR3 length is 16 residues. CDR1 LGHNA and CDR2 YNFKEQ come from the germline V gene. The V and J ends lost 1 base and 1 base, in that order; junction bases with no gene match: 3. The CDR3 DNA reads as TGTGCCAGCAGCCAAGGCTCTAGCGGGGGCACAGATACGCAGTATTTT. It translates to CASSQGSSGGTDTQYF.

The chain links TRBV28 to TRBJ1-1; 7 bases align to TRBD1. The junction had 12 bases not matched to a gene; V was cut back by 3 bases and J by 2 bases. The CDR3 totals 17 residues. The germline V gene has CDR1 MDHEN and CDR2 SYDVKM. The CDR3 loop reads CASSFLPGTEKNTEAFF. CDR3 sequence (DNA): TGTGCCAGCAGTTTCCTTCCGGGGACAGAAAAAAACACTGAAGCTTTCTTT.

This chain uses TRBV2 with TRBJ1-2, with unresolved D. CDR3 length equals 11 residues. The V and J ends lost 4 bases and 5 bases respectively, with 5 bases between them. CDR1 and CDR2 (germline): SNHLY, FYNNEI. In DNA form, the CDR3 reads TGTGCCAGCAGTGCCAGTTATGGCTACACCTTC. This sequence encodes CASSASYGYTF.

CDR3 residues: CASSPDGLAYNEQFF. CDR3 coding DNA: TGTGCCAGCAGCCCCGACGGACTAGCCTACAATGAGCAGTTCTTC. The chain has TRBV11-2 and TRBJ2-1, with 7 bases identical to TRBD2. J gave up 2 bases and V 5 bases, and 6 bases lay outside the gene matches. CDR1 and CDR2 (germline): SGHAT, FQNNGV. The CDR3 spans 15 residues.

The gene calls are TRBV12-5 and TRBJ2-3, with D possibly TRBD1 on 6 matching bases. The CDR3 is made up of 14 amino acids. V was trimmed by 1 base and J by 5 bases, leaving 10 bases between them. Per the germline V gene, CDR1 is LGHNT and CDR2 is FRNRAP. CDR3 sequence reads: CASGLGQAGDTQYF. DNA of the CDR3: TGTGCTAGTGGTTTGGGACAGGCTGGAGATACGCAGTATTTT.

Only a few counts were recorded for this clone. The CDR3 nucleotides are TGTGCCAGCAGTTACTCTTCGGGACAGGGCTTCCACGAGCAGTACTTC. It is translated as CASSYSSGQGFHEQYF. This chain connects TRBV6-5 to TRBJ2-7; 9 positions match TRBD1. Germline CDR1 is MNHEY and CDR2 is SVGAGI. This CDR3 spans 16 amino acids. The V and J ends lost 0 bases and 5 bases, in that order; junction bases with no gene match: 8.